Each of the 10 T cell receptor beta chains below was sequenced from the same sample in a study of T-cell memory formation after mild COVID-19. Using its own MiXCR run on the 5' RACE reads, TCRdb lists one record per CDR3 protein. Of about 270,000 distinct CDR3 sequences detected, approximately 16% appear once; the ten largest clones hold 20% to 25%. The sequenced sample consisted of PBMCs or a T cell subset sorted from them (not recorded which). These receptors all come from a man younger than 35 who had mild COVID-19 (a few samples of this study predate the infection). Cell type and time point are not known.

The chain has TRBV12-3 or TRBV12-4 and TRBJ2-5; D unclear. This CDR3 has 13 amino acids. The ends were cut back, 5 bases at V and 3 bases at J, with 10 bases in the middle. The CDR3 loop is CASSTSMEETQYF. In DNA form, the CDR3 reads TGTGCCAGCAGTACATCAATGGAAGAGACCCAGTACTTC.

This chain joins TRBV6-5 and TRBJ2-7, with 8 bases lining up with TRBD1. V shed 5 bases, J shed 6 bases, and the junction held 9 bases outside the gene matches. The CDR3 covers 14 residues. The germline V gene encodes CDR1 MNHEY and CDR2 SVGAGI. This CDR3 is CASSKRTGTGEQYV. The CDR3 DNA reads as TGTGCCAGCAGTAAAAGGACAGGGACGGGCGAGCAGTACGTC.

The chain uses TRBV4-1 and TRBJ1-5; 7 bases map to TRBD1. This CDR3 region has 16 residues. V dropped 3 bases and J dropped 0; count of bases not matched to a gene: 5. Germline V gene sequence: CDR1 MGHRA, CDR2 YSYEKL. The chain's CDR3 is CASSHPGQYSNQPQHF. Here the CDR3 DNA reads TGCGCCAGCAGCCACCCGGGACAGTATAGCAATCAGCCCCAGCATTTT.

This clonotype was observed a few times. For the CDR3, the DNA is TGCGCCAGCAGCTCCCAAACGGACAGAGCCGATACGCAGTATTTT. Encoded protein: CASSSQTDRADTQYF. The V and J genes are TRBV5-1 and TRBJ2-3; possibly TRBD1 for D (6 bases). Germline CDR1 reads SGHRS; CDR2 reads YFSETQ. There are 15 residues in the CDR3. V was pared by 3 bases and J by 6 bases, with 17 bases between.

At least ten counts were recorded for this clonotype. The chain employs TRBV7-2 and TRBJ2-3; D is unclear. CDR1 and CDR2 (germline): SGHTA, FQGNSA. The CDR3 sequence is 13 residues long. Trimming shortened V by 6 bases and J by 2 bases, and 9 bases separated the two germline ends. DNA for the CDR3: TGTGCCAGCAGGGACCGGAACACAGATACGCAGTATTTT. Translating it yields CASRDRNTDTQYF. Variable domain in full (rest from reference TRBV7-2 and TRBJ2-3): GAGVSQSPSNKVTEKGKDVELRCDPISGHTALYWYRQSLGQGLEFLIYFQGNSAPDKSGLPSDRFSAERTGGSVSTLTIQRTQQEDSAVYLCASRDRNTDTQYFGPGTRLTVL.

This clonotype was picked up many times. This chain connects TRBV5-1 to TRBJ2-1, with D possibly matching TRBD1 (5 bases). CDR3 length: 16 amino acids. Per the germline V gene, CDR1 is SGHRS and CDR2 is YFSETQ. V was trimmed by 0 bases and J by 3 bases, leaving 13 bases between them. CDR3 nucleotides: TGCGCCAGCAGCTTGGCGAGACAGCCTAGCTACAATGAGCAGTTCTTC. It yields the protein CASSLARQPSYNEQFF.

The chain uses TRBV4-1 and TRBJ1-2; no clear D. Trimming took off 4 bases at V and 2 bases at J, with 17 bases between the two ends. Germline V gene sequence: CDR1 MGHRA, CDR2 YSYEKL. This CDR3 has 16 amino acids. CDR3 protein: CASSPQGGDYNYGYTF. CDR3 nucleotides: TGCGCCAGCAGCCCGCAAGGTGGCGATTACAACTATGGCTACACCTTC.

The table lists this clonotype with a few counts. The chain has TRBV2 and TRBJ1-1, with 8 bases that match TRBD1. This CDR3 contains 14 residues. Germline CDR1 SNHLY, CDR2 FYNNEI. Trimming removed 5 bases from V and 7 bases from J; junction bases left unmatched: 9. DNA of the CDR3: TGTGCCAGCAGTTACTATGGACAGGGCCTTGAAGCTTTCTTT. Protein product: CASSYYGQGLEAFF.

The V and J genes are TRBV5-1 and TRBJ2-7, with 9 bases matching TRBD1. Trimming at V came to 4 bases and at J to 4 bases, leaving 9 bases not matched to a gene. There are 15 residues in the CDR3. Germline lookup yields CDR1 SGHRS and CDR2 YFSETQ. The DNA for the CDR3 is TGCGCCAGCAGCCTCTTCCGGGACAGGGTATACGAGCAGTACTTC. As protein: CASSLFRDRVYEQYF.

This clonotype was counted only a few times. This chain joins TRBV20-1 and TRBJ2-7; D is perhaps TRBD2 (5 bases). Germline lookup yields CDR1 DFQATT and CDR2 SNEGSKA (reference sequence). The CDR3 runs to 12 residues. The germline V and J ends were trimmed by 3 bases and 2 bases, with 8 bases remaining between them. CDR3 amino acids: CSARVGTYEQYV. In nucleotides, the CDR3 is TGCAGTGCTAGGGTCGGGACCTACGAGCAGTACGTC.